This T cell receptor beta chain comes out of a study of glioma-infiltrating T cells after dendritic cell vaccination. Study at large: Samples are from glioblastoma patients in Phase I and II dendritic cell vaccine trials. Dendritic cells derived from monocytes and pulsed with autologous tumor lysate formed the vaccine.

There are 17 residues in the CDR3. The ends lost 0 bases at V and 1 base at J; junction bases unmatched: 6. Germline values: CDR1 LGHNA, CDR2 YNFKEQ. Clones were sequenced by immunoSEQ multiplex PCR, and TCRdb holds only the in-frame ones, with some missing. Seen here are under 100,000 clones, 85% observed once, and the top ten hold 2.5% to 3%. This receptor was taken from a human donor with glioblastoma. The chain joins TRBV4-2 to TRBJ2-4; TRBD2 matches 7 bases. The sequencing used blood, collected before dendritic cell vaccination. The CDR3 DNA sequence: TGTGCCAGCAGCCAAGAGAAGGGCGGGAGTGCCAAAAACATTCAGTACTTC. Its translation: CASSQEKGGSAKNIQYF.